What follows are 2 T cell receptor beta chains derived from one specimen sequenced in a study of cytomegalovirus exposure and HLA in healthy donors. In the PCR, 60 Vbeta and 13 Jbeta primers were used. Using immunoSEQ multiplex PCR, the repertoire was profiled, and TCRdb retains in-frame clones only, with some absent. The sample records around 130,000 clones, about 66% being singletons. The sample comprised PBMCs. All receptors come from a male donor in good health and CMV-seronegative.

The CDR3 here is CASSEEATGTEAFF. The CDR3 region has the DNA TGTGCCAGCAGTGAAGAGGCGACAGGGACAGAAGCTTTCTTT. The rearrangement joins TRBV2 to TRBJ1-1, with 7 bases identical to TRBD1. J lost 8 bases, V lost 1 base, and 7 bases had no gene match. The CDR3 is made up of 14 amino acids. Germline V gene sequence: CDR1 SNHLY, CDR2 FYNNEI. The entire variable domain, with the rest obtained from reference TRBV2 and TRBJ1-1, is as follows: EPEVTQTPSHQVTQMGQEVILRCVPISNHLYFYWYRQILGQKVEFLVSFYNNEISEKSEIFDDQFSVERPDGSNFTLKIRSTKLEDSAMYFCASSEEATGTEAFFGQGTRLTVV.

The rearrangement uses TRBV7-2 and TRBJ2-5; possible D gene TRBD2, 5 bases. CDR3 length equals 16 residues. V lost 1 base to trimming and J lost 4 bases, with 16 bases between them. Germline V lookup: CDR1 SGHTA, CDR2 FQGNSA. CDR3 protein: CASSLVRASRRETQYF. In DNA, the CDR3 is TGTGCCAGCAGCTTAGTACGGGCTAGCAGGAGAGAGACCCAGTACTTC.